The entry below gives a single T cell receptor (beta chain) sequence along with its context. This table comes from immunoSEQ multiplex PCR, and its TCRdb copy is limited to in-frame clones, with some not included. Here the sample spans 150,000 to 200,000 clones, 80% being singletons. Participants' own reports of clinical history determined their cohort assignment. This sample is part of a study of blood T cell repertoires in COVID-19. Overall study context: Donors in the United States, Italy and Spain gave samples during acute or convalescent COVID-19. PBMCs, B-cell-depleted T cells, or T cells provided the cDNA or gDNA that made up the material.

Germline V gives CDR1 LNHDA, CDR2 SQIVND (reference sequence). V was clipped by 1 base and J by 0 bases, with 9 bases between them. The CDR3 has 16 amino acids. Sequencing used PBMCs or T cells enriched from blood (not recorded which). This sequence originates from a man between 60 and 75 years old who had been exposed to COVID-19. The chain combines TRBV19 with TRBJ2-2; no firm D call. The chain's CDR3 is CASSIVGTANTGELFF. DNA of the CDR3: TGTGCCAGTAGTATAGTGGGCACAGCGAACACCGGGGAGCTGTTTTTT.